The 29 T cell receptor beta chains in this list originate from one sample, sequenced in a study of shared clonotypes between healthy human individuals. TCRdb's copy holds only in-frame clones and misses some; the assay was immunoSEQ multiplex PCR. The sample shows about 820,000 clones, nearly 95% of them seen only once. Terminally differentiated effector memory CD45RA+ cells were excluded by CCR7 positive selection of CD45RO-negative cells. Sequencing used naive CD8+ T cells sorted from blood. The receptors here all came from a man younger than 40 in good health.

The chain uses TRBV5-1 and TRBJ1-4, with 9 positions matching TRBD1. Germline V gene data show CDR1 as SGHRS and CDR2 as YFSETQ. Unmatched junction bases numbered 3, after V lost 0 bases and J lost 6 bases. This CDR3 contains 15 residues. The chain's CDR3 is CASSLETGGDEKLFF. CDR3 nucleotide sequence: TGCGCCAGCAGCTTGGAGACAGGGGGGGATGAAAAACTGTTTTTT.

This clone was observed once. The chain combines TRBV7-9 with TRBJ2-1; a weak D match, TRBD2 (5 bases). The length of the CDR3 is 15 residues. The V and J ends lost 1 base and 7 bases respectively, with 14 bases between them. Germline V CDR1 and CDR2: SEHNR, FQNEAQ (reference sequence). CDR3 loop: CASSLVDYRMNEQFF. The DNA of the CDR3 is TGTGCCAGCAGCTTAGTTGACTATCGGATGAATGAGCAGTTCTTC.

This clone has a single count. The chain joins TRBV29-1 to TRBJ2-1, with a possible D match to TRBD2 (6 bases). The CDR3 consists of 13 residues. V lost 3 bases and J lost 2, with 8 bases in between. Germline CDR1 SQVTM, CDR2 ANQGSEA. In DNA form, the CDR3 reads TGCAGCGTTGATGGACTAACCTACAATGAGCAGTTCTTC. Translated: CSVDGLTYNEQFF.

The chain uses TRBV5-1 and TRBJ2-1; maybe TRBD1 (6 bases). There are 14 residues in the CDR3. The V end was cut by 1 base, the J end by 5 bases, with 10 bases between. The germline V gene has CDR1 SGHRS and CDR2 YFSETQ. Here the CDR3 DNA reads TGCGCCAGCAGCTTGTCACAGGGTGACAATGAGCAGTTCTTC. Amino acid sequence: CASSLSQGDNEQFF.

V usage is TRBV27 and J usage is TRBJ2-1; D is uncertain. The CDR3 spans 16 residues. Trimming removed 2 bases from V and 0 bases from J, with 11 bases in between. CDR1 MNHEY and CDR2 SMNVEV come from the germline V gene (reference sequence). In nucleotides, the CDR3 is TGTGCCAGCAGTTTAAGGTGGCAGACCTCCTACAATGAGCAGTTCTTC. This encodes CASSLRWQTSYNEQFF.

CDR3 DNA: TGTGCCAGCAGCTTGGCCACCTGGTCGACCCAAGAGACCCAGTACTTC. This encodes CASSLATWSTQETQYF. This rearrangement joins TRBV5-6 to TRBJ2-5, with D uncertain. Germline CDR1 SGHDT, CDR2 YYEEEE. V was shortened by 0 bases and J by 1 base, with 13 bases between the two germline ends. This CDR3 comprises 16 residues.

The rearrangement uses TRBV11-2 and TRBJ2-6; TRBD2 agrees at 12 bases. The CDR3 has 17 residues. J was trimmed by 2 bases and V by 2 bases; bases with no gene match: 1. Germline CDR1 is SGHAT and CDR2 is FQNNGV. The CDR3 bases are TGTGCCAGCAGCTTAAGACTAGCGGGAGCTGGGGCCAACGTCCTGACTTTC. Amino acid sequence: CASSLRLAGAGANVLTF.

This chain connects TRBV7-6 to TRBJ2-1, with 9 bases identical to TRBD2. With 2 bases clipped from V and 12 bases from J, the junction kept 5 bases outside the gene matches. This CDR3 region has 13 residues. CDR1 and CDR2 (germline): SGHVS, FNYEAQ. The CDR3 is CASSLNPSGMQFF. The CDR3, as DNA: TGTGCCAGCAGCTTAAATCCTAGCGGGATGCAGTTCTTC.

CDR3 sequence reads: CASTDLFNEQFF. Written as DNA, the CDR3 is TGCGCCAGCACAGACCTATTCAATGAGCAGTTCTTC. V gene TRBV10-2 combines with J gene TRBJ2-1; D not certain. This CDR3 comprises 12 residues. Germline V gene sequence: CDR1 WSHSY, CDR2 SAAADI. V shed 7 bases and J shed 6 bases, with 10 bases lying between them.

The chain employs TRBV7-9 and TRBJ2-5; tentatively, D is TRBD1 (5 bases). The CDR3 length is 14 residues. CDR1 is SEHNR, CDR2 FQNEAQ, per germline (reference sequence). The ends were cut back, 11 bases at V and 3 bases at J, with 19 bases in the middle. The CDR3 is CASRPRAGKETQYF. As DNA, the CDR3 is TGTGCCTCAAGACCCAGGGCAGGGAAAGAGACCCAGTACTTC.

The V gene is TRBV9, the J gene TRBJ2-3; 13 bases line up with TRBD2. V was clipped by 4 bases and J by 5 bases; unmatched bases: 7. Germline assignment: CDR1 SGDLS and CDR2 YYNGEE. The CDR3 length is 16 residues. DNA for the CDR3: TGTGCCAGCAGCACTCGACTAGCGGGAGGAGTAGATACGCAGTATTTT. It yields the protein CASSTRLAGGVDTQYF.

The chain has TRBV7-9 and TRBJ2-1, with TRBD2 matching 11 bases. This CDR3 comprises 15 residues. The germline gives CDR1 SEHNR, CDR2 FQNEAQ (reference sequence). J was trimmed by 12 bases and V by 4 bases; bases with no gene match: 11. CDR3 sequence: CASSSPGLAVKGQFF. In DNA, the CDR3 is TGTGCCAGCAGCTCGCCGGGACTAGCGGTGAAGGGGCAGTTCTTC.

This chain uses TRBV5-1 with TRBJ2-1, with D perhaps matching TRBD1 (6 bases). This CDR3 region has 15 residues. Trimming pared 4 bases from V and 5 bases from J, leaving 16 bases between. Per the germline V gene, CDR1 is SGHRS and CDR2 is YFSETQ. The CDR3 reads CASSLRGGANNEQFF. DNA for the CDR3: TGCGCCAGCAGCCTGAGAGGGGGTGCAAACAATGAGCAGTTCTTC.

The chain is built from TRBV27 and TRBJ1-1; the D gene is possibly TRBD1 (6 bases). The CDR3 has 14 residues. Germline lookup yields CDR1 MNHEY and CDR2 SMNVEV (reference sequence). V lost 3 bases and J 3 bases, leaving 11 bases between the germline ends. This CDR3 is CASSFTQGYTEAFF. The CDR3 region has the DNA TGTGCCAGCAGTTTCACACAGGGTTACACTGAAGCTTTCTTT.

The chain couples TRBV11-2 to TRBJ2-3; TRBD2 matches 10 bases. V trimming: 3 bases; J trimming: 6 bases; junction bases outside the gene matches: 6. Per the germline V gene, CDR1 is SGHAT and CDR2 is FQNNGV. The CDR3 has 15 residues. The CDR3 reads CASSFLAGEGDTQYF. The DNA of the CDR3 is TGTGCCAGCAGCTTCCTAGCGGGAGAGGGGGATACGCAGTATTTT.

Only one count was recorded for this clone. The V and J genes are TRBV19 and TRBJ1-1, with D unresolved. This CDR3 contains 15 residues. The V and J ends lost 1 base and 0 bases respectively, with 9 bases between them. In germline, CDR1 is LNHDA, CDR2 SQIVND (reference sequence). The CDR3 bases are TGTGCCAGTAGTATAGGTCAAGTGATGAACACTGAAGCTTTCTTT. Protein sequence: CASSIGQVMNTEAFF.

The chain combines TRBV7-9 with TRBJ2-7; perhaps D is TRBD1 or TRBD2 (5 bases each). V was pared by 2 bases and J by 0 bases, with 17 bases between. CDR1 SEHNR and CDR2 FQNEAQ come from the germline V gene (reference sequence). This CDR3 is 17 amino acids long. DNA for the CDR3: TGTGCCAGCAGCTTACAGGGCTACGGGACCCGCTCCTACGAGCAGTACTTC. Translating it yields CASSLQGYGTRSYEQYF.

This chain uses TRBV28 with TRBJ1-5, with 10 nucleotides matching TRBD1. This CDR3 is built from 14 residues. In germline, CDR1 is MDHEN, CDR2 SYDVKM. The junction had 1 base not matched to a gene; V was cut back by 2 bases and J by 6 bases. The CDR3 DNA follows: TGTGCCAGCAGTTTACGGACAGGGGGTCAGCCCCAGCATTTT. This gives the protein CASSLRTGGQPQHF. The complete variable domain, with remaining parts taken from reference TRBV28 and TRBJ1-5, reads DVKVTQSSRYLVKRTGEKVFLECVQDMDHENMFWYRQDPGLGLRLIYFSYDVKMKEKGDIPEGYSVSREKKERFSLILESASTNQTSMYLCASSLRTGGQPQHFGDGTRLSIL.

The V call is TRBV5-1, the J call TRBJ2-3; D call uncertain. Germline V gives CDR1 SGHRS, CDR2 YFSETQ. Between the trimmed V and J ends, which lost 0 bases and 5 bases, there was a span of 10 bases. The CDR3 is made up of 14 amino acids. CDR3 region: CASSLVTFLDTQYF. The DNA for the CDR3 is TGCGCCAGCAGCTTGGTGACGTTCTTAGATACGCAGTATTTT.

The CDR3: CASSFGAGELFF. The CDR3 DNA reads as TGTGCCAGCAGCTTCGGGGCCGGGGAGCTGTTTTTT. This chain uses TRBV13 with TRBJ2-2; D is perhaps TRBD2 (5 bases). The CDR3 covers 12 residues. V lost 3 bases, J lost 6 bases, and 5 bases lay in between. Per germline, CDR1 PRHDT and CDR2 FYEKMQ (reference sequence).

This chain links TRBV6-5 with TRBJ1-2, with 7 bases matching TRBD1. Trimming took 10 bases from V and 7 from J; bases not matched to a gene: 6. This CDR3 region has 11 residues. Per the germline V gene, CDR1 is MNHEY and CDR2 is SVGAGI. The CDR3 DNA reads TGTGCCACGATACAGGGGATTGGCTACACCTTC. This translates into CATIQGIGYTF.

This clone came up once. This chain links TRBV13 with TRBJ1-2; 8 nucleotides line up with TRBD1. With 5 bases clipped from V and 2 bases from J, the junction kept 10 bases outside the gene matches. This CDR3 has 16 amino acids. Germline CDR1 is PRHDT and CDR2 is FYEKMQ (reference sequence). Here the CDR3 DNA reads TGTGCCAGCAGCCAGACGACAGGGGCGCCCAACTATGGCTACACCTTC. Its translation: CASSQTTGAPNYGYTF.

This chain joins TRBV29-1 and TRBJ2-7; 9 nucleotides align to TRBD1. Germline V gene sequence: CDR1 SQVTM, CDR2 ANQGSEA. The CDR3 is 14 residues long. J was trimmed by 2 bases and V by 7 bases; bases with no gene match: 9. CDR3 bases: TGCAGCGCCTCCCGACAGGGGGGCCCCTACGAGCAGTACTTC. Protein sequence: CSASRQGGPYEQYF.

The genes are TRBV7-9 and TRBJ1-2; D might be TRBD1 (6 bases). The V end lost 5 bases, the J end lost 6 bases, and 22 bases lay between the germline ends. Germline V gene sequence: CDR1 SEHNR, CDR2 FQNEAQ (reference sequence). The CDR3 consists of 16 residues. The CDR3 here is CASSALSWTGADGYTF. The CDR3 DNA is TGTGCCAGCAGCGCCCTATCGTGGACGGGGGCCGATGGCTACACCTTC.

The count of this clone is one. This chain joins TRBV6-1 and TRBJ1-1; no reliable D call. This CDR3 has 16 amino acids. CDR1 is MNHNS and CDR2 is SASEGT in the germline V gene. Trimming stripped 2 bases from V and 5 bases from J, with 18 bases between. The CDR3 sequence is CASSEIGWRPGTEAFF. DNA of the CDR3: TGTGCCAGCAGTGAAATTGGTTGGCGGCCGGGGACTGAAGCTTTCTTT.

In DNA form, the CDR3 reads TGTGCCAGCAGTCCGGTCCGGGGGGAGAGAGATACGCAGTATTTT. Its protein product is CASSPVRGERDTQYF. The gene calls are TRBV27 and TRBJ2-3; 7 nucleotides match TRBD2. This CDR3 comprises 15 residues. The germline V gene has CDR1 MNHEY and CDR2 SMNVEV (reference sequence). With V trimmed by 5 bases and J by 5 bases, 10 bases remained unmatched.

The gene calls are TRBV9 and TRBJ2-2; tentative D call: TRBD1 (7 bases). Trimming cost V 0 bases and J 3 bases, with 12 bases left between them. The CDR3 spans 16 residues. Germline CDR1 SGDLS, CDR2 YYNGEE. CDR3 residues: CASSVGTRGDTGELFF. In DNA form, the CDR3 reads TGTGCCAGCAGCGTAGGGACCAGGGGGGACACCGGGGAGCTGTTTTTT.

V and J are TRBV28 and TRBJ2-6; possibly TRBD1 for D (6 bases). Trimming cost V 6 bases and J 4 bases, with 13 bases left between them. CDR3 length: 15 amino acids. Germline CDR1 reads MDHEN; CDR2 reads SYDVKM. The CDR3 spells CASSANRVGANVLTF. CDR3 in DNA: TGTGCCAGCAGCGCGAACAGGGTCGGGGCCAACGTCCTGACTTTC.

This rearrangement joins TRBV4-2 to TRBJ2-3; D remains ambiguous. The germline V gene has CDR1 LGHNA and CDR2 YNFKEQ. There are 13 residues in the CDR3. The ends were cut back, 0 bases at V and 4 bases at J, with 5 bases in the middle. The CDR3: CASSQDLPDTQYF. CDR3 nucleotides: TGTGCCAGCAGCCAAGATCTGCCAGATACGCAGTATTTT.